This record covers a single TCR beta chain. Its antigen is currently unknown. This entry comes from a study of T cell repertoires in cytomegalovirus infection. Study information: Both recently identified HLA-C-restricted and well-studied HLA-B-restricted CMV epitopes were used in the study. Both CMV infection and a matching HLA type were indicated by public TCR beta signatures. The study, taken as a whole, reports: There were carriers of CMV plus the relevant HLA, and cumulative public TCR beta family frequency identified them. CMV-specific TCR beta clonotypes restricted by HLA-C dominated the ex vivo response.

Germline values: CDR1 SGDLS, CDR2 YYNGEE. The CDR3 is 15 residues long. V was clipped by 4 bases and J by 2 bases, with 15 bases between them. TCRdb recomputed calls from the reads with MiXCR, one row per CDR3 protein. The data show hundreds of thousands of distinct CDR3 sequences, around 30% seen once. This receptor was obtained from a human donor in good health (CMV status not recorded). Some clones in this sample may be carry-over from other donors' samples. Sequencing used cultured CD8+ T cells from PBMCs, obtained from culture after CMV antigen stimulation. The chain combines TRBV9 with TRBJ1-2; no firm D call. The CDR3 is CASSYGRSSNYGYTF. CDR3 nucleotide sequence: TGTGCCAGCAGCTACGGACGGAGTTCGAACTATGGCTACACCTTC. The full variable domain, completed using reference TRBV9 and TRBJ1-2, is DSGVTQTPKHLITATGQRVTLRCSPRSGDLSVYWYQQSLDQGLQFLIQYYNGEERAKGNILERFSAQQFPDLHSELNLSSLELGDSALYFCASSYGRSSNYGYTFGSGTRLTVV.